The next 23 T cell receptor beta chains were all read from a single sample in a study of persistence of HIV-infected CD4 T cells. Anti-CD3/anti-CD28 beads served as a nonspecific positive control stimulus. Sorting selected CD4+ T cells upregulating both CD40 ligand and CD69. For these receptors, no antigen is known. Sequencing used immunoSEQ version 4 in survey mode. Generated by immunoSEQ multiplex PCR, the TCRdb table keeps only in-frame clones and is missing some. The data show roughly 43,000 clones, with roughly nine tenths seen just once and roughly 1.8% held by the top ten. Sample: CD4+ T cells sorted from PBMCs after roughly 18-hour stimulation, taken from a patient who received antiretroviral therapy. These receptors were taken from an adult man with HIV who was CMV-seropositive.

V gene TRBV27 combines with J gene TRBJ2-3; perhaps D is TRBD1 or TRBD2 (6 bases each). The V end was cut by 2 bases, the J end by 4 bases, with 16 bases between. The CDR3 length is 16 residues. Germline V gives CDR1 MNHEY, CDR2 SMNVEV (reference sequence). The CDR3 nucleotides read TGTGCCAGCAGTTTACTAGCGCCGGAGGGGGCAGATACGCAGTATTTT. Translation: CASSLLAPEGADTQYF.

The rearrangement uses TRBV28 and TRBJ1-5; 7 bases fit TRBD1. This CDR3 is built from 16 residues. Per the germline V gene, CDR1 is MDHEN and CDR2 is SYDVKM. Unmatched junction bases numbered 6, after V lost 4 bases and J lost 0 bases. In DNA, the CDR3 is TGTGCCAGCAGTTCAAAAGACAGGGATAGCAATCAGCCCCAGCATTTT. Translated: CASSSKDRDSNQPQHF. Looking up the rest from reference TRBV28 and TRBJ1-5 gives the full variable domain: DVKVTQSSRYLVKRTGEKVFLECVQDMDHENMFWYRQDPGLGLRLIYFSYDVKMKEKGDIPEGYSVSREKKERFSLILESASTNQTSMYLCASSSKDRDSNQPQHFGDGTRLSIL.

In nucleotides, the CDR3 is TGTGCCAGCAGCGCTACCAGGACAGGATCCTACGAGCAGTACTTC. Amino acids: CASSATRTGSYEQYF. This chain links TRBV7-2 with TRBJ2-7; 7 positions match TRBD1. This CDR3 has 15 residues. V shed 5 bases and J 1 base; nucleotides not matched to a gene: 8. Germline values: CDR1 SGHTA, CDR2 FQGNSA.

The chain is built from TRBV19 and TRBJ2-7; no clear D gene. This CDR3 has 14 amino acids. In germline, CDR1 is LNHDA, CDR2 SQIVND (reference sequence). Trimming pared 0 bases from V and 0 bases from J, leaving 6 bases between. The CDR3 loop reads CASSIEKDSYEQYF. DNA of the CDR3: TGTGCCAGTAGTATAGAAAAGGACTCCTACGAGCAGTACTTC.

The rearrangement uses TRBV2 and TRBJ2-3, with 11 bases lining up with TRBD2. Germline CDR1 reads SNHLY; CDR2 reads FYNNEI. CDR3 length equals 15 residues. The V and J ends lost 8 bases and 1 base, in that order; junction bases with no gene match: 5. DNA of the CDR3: TGTGCCAGCGAAATAGCGGGGGGGCGCACAGATACGCAGTATTTT. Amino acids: CASEIAGGRTDTQYF.

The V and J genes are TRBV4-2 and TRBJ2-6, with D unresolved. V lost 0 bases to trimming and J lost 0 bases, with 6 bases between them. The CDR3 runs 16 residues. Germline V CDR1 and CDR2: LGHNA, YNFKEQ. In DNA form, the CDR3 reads TGTGCCAGCAGCCAAGATAGCAGCTCTGGGGCCAACGTCCTGACTTTC. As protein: CASSQDSSSGANVLTF.

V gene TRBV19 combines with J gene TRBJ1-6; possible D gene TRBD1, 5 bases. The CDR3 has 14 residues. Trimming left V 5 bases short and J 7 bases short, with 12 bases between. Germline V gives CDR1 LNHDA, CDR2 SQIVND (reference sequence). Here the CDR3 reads CASSLRQLNSPLHF. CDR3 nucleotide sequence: TGTGCCAGTAGTTTACGACAGCTAAATTCACCCCTCCACTTT.

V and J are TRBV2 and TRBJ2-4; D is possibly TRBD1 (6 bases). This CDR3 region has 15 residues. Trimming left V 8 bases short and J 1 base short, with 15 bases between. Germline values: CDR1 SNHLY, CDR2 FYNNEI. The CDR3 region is CASGQLYLAKNIQYF. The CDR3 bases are TGTGCCAGCGGACAGCTATATCTGGCCAAAAACATTCAGTACTTC.

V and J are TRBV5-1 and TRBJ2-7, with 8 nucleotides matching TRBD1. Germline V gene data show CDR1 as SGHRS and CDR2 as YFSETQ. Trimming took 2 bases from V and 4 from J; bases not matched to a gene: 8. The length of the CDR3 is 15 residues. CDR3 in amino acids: CASSFGGQGYYEQYF. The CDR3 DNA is TGCGCCAGCAGCTTTGGAGGACAGGGATATTACGAGCAGTACTTC.

DNA for the CDR3: TGTGCCAGCATCGGGACACAGGGAGGGGATAATACGCAGTATTTT. It is translated as CASIGTQGGDNTQYF. V and J are TRBV6-5 and TRBJ2-3, with D possibly being TRBD2 (7 bases). CDR3 size: 15 residues. Trimming shortened V by 7 bases and J by 7 bases, and 21 bases separated the two germline ends. Germline CDR1 reads MNHEY; CDR2 reads SVGAGI.

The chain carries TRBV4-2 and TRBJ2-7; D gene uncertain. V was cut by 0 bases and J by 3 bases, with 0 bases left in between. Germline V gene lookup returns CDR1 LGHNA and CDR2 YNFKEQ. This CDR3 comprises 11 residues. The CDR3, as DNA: TGTGCCAGCAGCCAAGACTACGAGCAGTACTTC. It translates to CASSQDYEQYF.

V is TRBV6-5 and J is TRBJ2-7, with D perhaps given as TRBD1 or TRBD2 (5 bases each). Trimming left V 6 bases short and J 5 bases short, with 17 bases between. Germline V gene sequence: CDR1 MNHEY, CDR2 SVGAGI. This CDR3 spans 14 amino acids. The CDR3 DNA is TGTGCCAGCAGGCCCGGGGCAGGGTGGAACGAGCAGTACTTC. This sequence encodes CASRPGAGWNEQYF.

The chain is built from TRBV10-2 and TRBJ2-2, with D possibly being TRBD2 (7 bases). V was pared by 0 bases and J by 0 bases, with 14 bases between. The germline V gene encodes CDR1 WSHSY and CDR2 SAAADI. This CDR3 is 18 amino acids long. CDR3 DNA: TGCGCCAGCAGTGAGTCGGGGGGGGCTTTCGCGAACACCGGGGAGCTGTTTTTT. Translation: CASSESGGAFANTGELFF.

This chain's CDR3 is CASSRGTGEVQFF. CDR3 in DNA: TGTGCCAGCTCACGGGGGACAGGCGAGGTGCAGTTCTTC. The chain employs TRBV18 and TRBJ2-1, with TRBD1 matching over 8 bases. Per the germline V gene, CDR1 is KGHSH and CDR2 is LQKENI. This CDR3 is 13 amino acids long. J was trimmed by 12 bases and V by 4 bases; bases with no gene match: 8.

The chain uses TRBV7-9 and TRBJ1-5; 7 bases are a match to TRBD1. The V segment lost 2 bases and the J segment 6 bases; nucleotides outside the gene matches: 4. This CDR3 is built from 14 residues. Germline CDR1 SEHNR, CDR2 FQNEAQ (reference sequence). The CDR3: CASSLQGEVQPQHF. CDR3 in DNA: TGTGCCAGCAGCTTACAGGGGGAGGTTCAGCCCCAGCATTTT.

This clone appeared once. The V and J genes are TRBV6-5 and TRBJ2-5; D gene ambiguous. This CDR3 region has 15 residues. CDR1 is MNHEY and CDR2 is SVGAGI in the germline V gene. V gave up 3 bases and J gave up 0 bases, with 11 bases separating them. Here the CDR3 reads CASSYSGRNQETQYF. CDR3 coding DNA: TGTGCCAGCAGTTATTCCGGACGGAACCAAGAGACCCAGTACTTC.

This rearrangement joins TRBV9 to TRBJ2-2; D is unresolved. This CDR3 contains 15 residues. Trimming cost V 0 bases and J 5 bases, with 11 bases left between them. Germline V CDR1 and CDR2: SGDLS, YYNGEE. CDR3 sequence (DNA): TGTGCCAGCAGCGTAGTGGGGTCTCGGACCGGGGAGCTGTTTTTT. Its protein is CASSVVGSRTGELFF.

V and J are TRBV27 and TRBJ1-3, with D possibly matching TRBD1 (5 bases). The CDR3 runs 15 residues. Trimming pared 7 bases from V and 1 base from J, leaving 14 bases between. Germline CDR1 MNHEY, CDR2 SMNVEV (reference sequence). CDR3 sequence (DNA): TGTGCCAGCATTGTCGGGGCAGGGTCTGGAAACACCATATATTTT. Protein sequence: CASIVGAGSGNTIYF.

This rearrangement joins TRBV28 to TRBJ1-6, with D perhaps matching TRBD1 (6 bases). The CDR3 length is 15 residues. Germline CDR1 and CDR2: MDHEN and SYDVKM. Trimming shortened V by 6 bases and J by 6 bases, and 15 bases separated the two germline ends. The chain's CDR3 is CASRPLQGSNSPLHF. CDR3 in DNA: TGTGCCAGCAGACCATTACAGGGAAGTAATTCACCCCTCCACTTT.

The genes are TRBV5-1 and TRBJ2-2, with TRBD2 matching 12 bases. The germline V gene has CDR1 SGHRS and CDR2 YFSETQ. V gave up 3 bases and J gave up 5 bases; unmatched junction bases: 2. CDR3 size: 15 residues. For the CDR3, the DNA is TGCGCCAGCAGCTGGACTAGCGGGGCGACCGGGGAGCTGTTTTTT. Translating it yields CASSWTSGATGELFF.

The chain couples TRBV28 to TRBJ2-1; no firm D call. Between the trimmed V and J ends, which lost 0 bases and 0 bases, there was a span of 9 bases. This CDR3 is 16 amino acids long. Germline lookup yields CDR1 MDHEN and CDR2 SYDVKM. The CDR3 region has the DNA TGTGCCAGCAGTTTATGGGGTTCAAGCTCCTACAATGAGCAGTTCTTC. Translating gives CASSLWGSSSYNEQFF.

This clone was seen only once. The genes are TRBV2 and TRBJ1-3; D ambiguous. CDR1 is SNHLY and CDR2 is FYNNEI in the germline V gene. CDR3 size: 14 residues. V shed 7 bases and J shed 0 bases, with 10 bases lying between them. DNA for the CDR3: TGTGCCAGCAATATGCTAGTCTCTGGAAACACCATATATTTT. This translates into CASNMLVSGNTIYF.

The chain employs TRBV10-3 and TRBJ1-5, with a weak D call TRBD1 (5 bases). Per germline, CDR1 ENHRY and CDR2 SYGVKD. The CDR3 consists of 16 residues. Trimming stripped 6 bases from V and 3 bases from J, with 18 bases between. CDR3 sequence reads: CAISSGGSGNNQPQHF. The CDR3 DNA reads TGTGCCATCAGCTCCGGGGGGTCGGGGAACAATCAGCCCCAGCATTTT.